The rows below give T cell receptor beta chains drawn from one sample of a study of T cell responses to AZD1222 COVID-19 vaccine. The data were produced by immunoSEQ multiplex PCR, yet TCRdb's version contains in-frame clones alone and is incomplete. The table lists about 190,000 clones, more than 80% of them singletons. This specimen was peripheral blood, taken 28 days after the second dose of the MenACWY control vaccine. The receptors were sampled from an adult who received the MenACWY meningococcal vaccine as a control. Both conserved end residues are part of each CDR3. D genes are given only for firm matches. A clone size is listed for some rows: how often the clone was seen (once, few, many), or a class if it is expanded.

D gene: -
V gene: TRBV7-2
CDR3 length: 14
clone size: -
J gene: TRBJ1-1
CDR3 DNA: TGTGCCAGCAGCCCCTTCAACAGGGACACTGAAGCTTTCTTT
CDR3 protein: CASSPFNRDTEAFF

D gene: -
V gene: TRBV11-2
CDR3 length: 14
clone size: -
J gene: TRBJ2-7
CDR3 DNA: TGTGCCAGCAGCTTAGTTGGGGGCCCCTACGAGCAGTACTTC
CDR3 protein: CASSLVGGPYEQYF

D gene: TRBD1
V gene: TRBV4-1
CDR3 length: 16
clone size: -
J gene: TRBJ1-3
CDR3 DNA: TGCGCCAGCAGCCCCCTATCCCGGGACAGTGGAAACACCATATATTTT
CDR3 protein: CASSPLSRDSGNTIYF

D gene: -
V gene: TRBV25-1
CDR3 length: 13
clone size: -
J gene: TRBJ1-1
CDR3 DNA: TGTGCCAGTGGGGATTTGGGGCCCACTGAAGCTTTCTTT
CDR3 protein: CASGDLGPTEAFF

D gene: TRBD1
V gene: TRBV7-2
CDR3 length: 16
clone size: -
J gene: TRBJ2-2
CDR3 DNA: TGTGCCAGCAGCTTAGTGCCGGGACAGGGAACCGGGGAGCTGTTTTTT
CDR3 protein: CASSLVPGQGTGELFF

D gene: -
V gene: TRBV28
CDR3 length: 14
clone size: once
J gene: TRBJ2-7
CDR3 DNA: TGTGCCAGCATGGTCCGGGGGCCGGCCTACGAGCAGTACTTC
CDR3 protein: CASMVRGPAYEQYF

D gene: -
V gene: TRBV6-6
CDR3 length: 11
clone size: -
J gene: TRBJ2-1
CDR3 DNA: TGTGCCAGCCAAAGACAGTATGAGCAGTTCTTC
CDR3 protein: CASQRQYEQFF

D gene: -
V gene: TRBV7-9
CDR3 length: 10
clone size: -
J gene: TRBJ2-5
CDR3 DNA: TGTGCCAGCAGCTTGGAGACCCAGTACTTC
CDR3 protein: CASSLETQYF

D gene: -
V gene: TRBV19
CDR3 length: 13
clone size: -
J gene: TRBJ1-1
CDR3 DNA: TGTGCCAGTAGCCCGGACAGCTACACTGAAGCTTTCTTT
CDR3 protein: CASSPDSYTEAFF

D gene: -
V gene: TRBV5-6
CDR3 length: 14
clone size: -
J gene: TRBJ2-7
CDR3 DNA: TGTGCCAGCAGCTTGGGGGGGAAACCCTACGAGCAGTACTTC
CDR3 protein: CASSLGGKPYEQYF

D gene: -
V gene: TRBV13
CDR3 length: 14
clone size: -
J gene: TRBJ2-1
CDR3 DNA: TGTGCCAGCTCCTCTTGGGGGGGCCACAATGAGCAGTTCTTC
CDR3 protein: CASSSWGGHNEQFF

D gene: -
V gene: TRBV2
CDR3 length: 13
clone size: -
J gene: TRBJ1-2
CDR3 DNA: TGTGCCAGCAGGGGGGGGCAGGGGCCTGGCTACACCTTC
CDR3 protein: CASRGGQGPGYTF

D gene: -
V gene: TRBV28
CDR3 length: 14
clone size: -
J gene: TRBJ1-2
CDR3 DNA: TGTGCCAGCAGCTATCCGGGACTGAACTATGGCTACACCTTC
CDR3 protein: CASSYPGLNYGYTF

D gene: -
V gene: TRBV28
CDR3 length: 14
clone size: -
J gene: TRBJ1-2
CDR3 DNA: TGTGCCAGCAGGTCGAGGGCAGACTACTATGGCTACACCTTC
CDR3 protein: CASRSRADYYGYTF

D gene: TRBD1
V gene: TRBV30
CDR3 length: 15
clone size: -
J gene: TRBJ2-1
CDR3 DNA: TGTGCCTGGAGTATTGGCGTGACAGGGGTCTATGAGCAGTTCTTC
CDR3 protein: CAWSIGVTGVYEQFF

D gene: -
V gene: TRBV7-9
CDR3 length: 14
clone size: -
J gene: TRBJ1-5
CDR3 DNA: TGTGCCAGCAGCTTGGGGGGTCCGAATCAGCCCCAGCATTTT
CDR3 protein: CASSLGGPNQPQHF

D gene: TRBD1
V gene: TRBV7-9
CDR3 length: 15
clone size: -
J gene: TRBJ2-7
CDR3 DNA: TGTGCCAGCAGCTTCCCTACACAGGGGATGTACGAGCAGTACTTC
CDR3 protein: CASSFPTQGMYEQYF

D gene: TRBD1
V gene: TRBV28
CDR3 length: 16
clone size: -
J gene: TRBJ1-4
CDR3 DNA: TGTGCCAGCAGTTTAAGGACAGGGGCCCCTAATGAAAAACTGTTTTTT
CDR3 protein: CASSLRTGAPNEKLFF

D gene: -
V gene: TRBV2
CDR3 length: 12
clone size: -
J gene: TRBJ2-1
CDR3 DNA: TGTGCCAGCAGTGAATCTCTCCAGGGCCGGTTCTTC
CDR3 protein: CASSESLQGRFF

D gene: -
V gene: TRBV19
CDR3 length: 16
clone size: -
J gene: TRBJ1-1
CDR3 DNA: TGTGCCAGTAGCATGACCCTCGACACCCCGAACACTGAAGCTTTCTTT
CDR3 protein: CASSMTLDTPNTEAFF

D gene: -
V gene: TRBV28
CDR3 length: 14
clone size: -
J gene: TRBJ1-2
CDR3 DNA: TGTGCCAGCAGTCCTGTACAGAGCGTCTATGGCTACACCTTC
CDR3 protein: CASSPVQSVYGYTF

D gene: -
V gene: TRBV10-1
CDR3 length: 14
clone size: -
J gene: TRBJ1-1
CDR3 DNA: TGCGCCAGCAGTGAGTCTTTCGGGTACGGTGCGGCTTTCTTT
CDR3 protein: CASSESFGYGAAFF

D gene: TRBD2
V gene: TRBV11-3
CDR3 length: 15
clone size: -
J gene: TRBJ2-2
CDR3 DNA: TGTGCCAGCAGCTTAGTGGCGGGGGGCACCGGGGAGCTGTTTTTT
CDR3 protein: CASSLVAGGTGELFF

D gene: -
V gene: TRBV2
CDR3 length: 15
clone size: once
J gene: TRBJ1-5
CDR3 DNA: TGTGCCAGCAGTGAAGCCGGGAGGGAAGACCAGCCCCAGCATTTT
CDR3 protein: CASSEAGREDQPQHF

D gene: TRBD2
V gene: TRBV10-1
CDR3 length: 14
clone size: -
J gene: TRBJ2-2
CDR3 DNA: TGCGCCAGACTAGCGGGACGGAGAACCGGGGAGCTGTTTTTT
CDR3 protein: CARLAGRRTGELFF

D gene: TRBD1
V gene: TRBV27
CDR3 length: 16
clone size: -
J gene: TRBJ2-5
CDR3 DNA: TGTGCCAGCAGTATTCTCGGACAGGGGGCGAGAGAGACCCAGTACTTC
CDR3 protein: CASSILGQGARETQYF

D gene: TRBD2
V gene: TRBV24-1
CDR3 length: 18
clone size: once
J gene: TRBJ2-7
CDR3 DNA: TGTGCCACCAGTGATTCAACCTCGACTAGCGGGAGTACCGACGAGCAGTACTTC
CDR3 protein: CATSDSTSTSGSTDEQYF

D gene: TRBD1
V gene: TRBV15
CDR3 length: 16
clone size: -
J gene: TRBJ2-7
CDR3 DNA: TGTGCCACCAGCAGACTGGGACAGGGGAGCGCCTACGAGCAGTACTTC
CDR3 protein: CATSRLGQGSAYEQYF

D gene: TRBD2
V gene: TRBV7-2
CDR3 length: 15
clone size: -
J gene: TRBJ2-1
CDR3 DNA: TGTGCCAGCAGCCAGGGTAGCGGGAGAGGCAATGAGCAGTTCTTC
CDR3 protein: CASSQGSGRGNEQFF

D gene: -
V gene: TRBV18
CDR3 length: 15
clone size: -
J gene: TRBJ1-4
CDR3 DNA: TGTGCCAGCTCACCTCGGGCGGGGACGGATGAAAAACTGTTTTTT
CDR3 protein: CASSPRAGTDEKLFF

D gene: -
V gene: TRBV29-1
CDR3 length: 12
clone size: -
J gene: TRBJ1-2
CDR3 DNA: TGCAGCGCGCAGGGGTCTAACTATGGCTACACCTTC
CDR3 protein: CSAQGSNYGYTF

D gene: TRBD1
V gene: TRBV5-1
CDR3 length: 15
clone size: once
J gene: TRBJ2-5
CDR3 DNA: TGCGCCAGCAGCTCCTCAGGGACAGTCCAAGAGACCCAGTACTTC
CDR3 protein: CASSSSGTVQETQYF